This T cell receptor (beta chain) was sequenced in a study of T cells in Graves' hyperthyroidism and ophthalmopathy. Points from the study as a whole: Model predictions of ophthalmopathy came a median around 6.5 months before onset.

CDR3 length equals 13 residues. J was trimmed by 5 bases and V by 8 bases; bases with no gene match: 8. CDR1 is ENHRY and CDR2 is SYGVKD in the germline V gene. Amplified TCR beta CDR3 regions derived from RNA transcripts. The HTBI primer set served for first-round RT-PCR of the TCR CDR3. TCRdb itself ran the multiplex PCR reads through MiXCR, one entry per CDR3 protein. The data contain under 250,000 distinct CDR3 sequences, 17% of them singletons. This clonotype was counted ten times or more. What it binds is unknown. The hyperthyroidism patients had all been newly diagnosed, and their disease duration was under 2 months. Their ages ranged from 18 to 65 years. Thyroid ultrasound and orbital computed tomography, with clinical symptoms and serum thyroxine and TRAb, informed diagnoses. Fresh 10 ml peripheral blood yielded PBMCs.

The chain uses TRBV10-3 and TRBJ2-5; 7 nucleotides line up with TRBD1. Sequences were obtained from blood. The receptor's source is a man aged 45-65 years with Graves' hyperthyroidism. CDR3 DNA sequence: TGTGCCATCGCAGGACAGGAAGGGGAGACCCAGTACTTC. Residues: CAIAGQEGETQYF.